Each of the 5 T cell receptor beta chains below was sequenced from the same sample in a study of cytomegalovirus exposure and HLA in healthy donors. Researchers ran the PCR with 60 Vbeta and 13 Jbeta primers. The data were produced by immunoSEQ multiplex PCR, yet TCRdb's version contains in-frame clones alone and is incomplete. The table shows under 200,000 clones, with less than 75% occurring only once. Sample: PBMCs. The receptors were sampled from a girl under 18 in good health and CMV-seronegative.

This clone was detected a few times. The V gene is TRBV2, the J gene TRBJ2-1; D call uncertain. The germline V gene has CDR1 SNHLY and CDR2 FYNNEI. V lost 4 bases and J 6 bases, leaving 13 bases between the germline ends. This CDR3 spans 14 amino acids. The CDR3 region is CASSASPSGNEQFF. The CDR3 nucleotides are TGTGCCAGCAGTGCGTCCCCCTCCGGCAATGAGCAGTTCTTC.

The chain links TRBV7-2 to TRBJ1-1; TRBD1 matches at 11 bases. The J segment lost 5 bases and the V segment lost 2 bases, leaving 13 bases of the junction unmatched. Germline V gives CDR1 SGHTA, CDR2 FQGNSA. The CDR3 is 18 amino acids. For the CDR3, the DNA is TGTGCCAGCAGCTTATTGGGGACAGGGGGTGGTCGACGGACTGAAGCTTTCTTT. Amino acid sequence: CASSLLGTGGGRRTEAFF.

V and J are TRBV2 and TRBJ1-4, with 9 bases aligning to TRBD1. This CDR3 spans 16 amino acids. CDR1 is SNHLY, CDR2 FYNNEI, per germline. V was pared by 8 bases and J by 5 bases, with 12 bases of the junction left unmatched. CDR3 protein: CASGRDRAGVNEKLFF. In nucleotides, the CDR3 is TGTGCCAGCGGAAGGGACAGGGCGGGGGTGAATGAAAAACTGTTTTTT.

The chain joins TRBV15 to TRBJ2-2; no reliable D call. Germline V gives CDR1 LNHNV, CDR2 YYDKDF (reference sequence). The V end was cut by 5 bases, the J end by 2 bases, with 15 bases between. This CDR3 has 16 residues. The CDR3 nucleotides read TGTGCCACCAGCGCTTCCCCTCGGGTAAACACCGGGGAGCTGTTTTTT. Translated: CATSASPRVNTGELFF.

The gene calls are TRBV7-9 and TRBJ1-1, with 12 nucleotides matching TRBD1. Germline lookup yields CDR1 SEHNR and CDR2 FQNEAQ (reference sequence). This CDR3 is built from 17 residues. The trim removed 5 bases at V and 0 bases at J, leaving 7 bases unmatched. CDR3 sequence reads: CASSPGDRGPVNTEAFF. The CDR3 coding sequence is TGTGCCAGCAGCCCGGGGGACAGGGGGCCCGTGAACACTGAAGCTTTCTTT.